This T cell receptor (beta chain) appears in the sequencing data of a study of shared T cell receptors in the human thymus. This CDR3 region has 19 residues. Looked up from germline, CDR1 is SGHRS and CDR2 is YFSETQ. V lost 0 bases, J lost 0 bases, and 19 bases lay in between. The table came from immunoSEQ multiplex PCR; TCRdb's copy has only in-frame clones and leaves some out. The sample contains 640,000 or so clones, approximately 89% of which appear only once. These data are also associated with another study on human thymus T cells. According to that study: Healthy Finnish infants undergoing corrective surgery for congenital heart defects provided the donor material. Thymus was obtained from resections taken during corrective heart surgery. Gene usage (both V and J) appeared biased in thymic and blood repertoires. Unrelated individuals reportedly shared highly overlapping thymic TCR repertoires.

The receptor was derived from a boy under two years old with a congenital heart defect. V is TRBV5-1 and J is TRBJ2-1; possibly TRBD1 for D (6 bases). Sequencing used thymocytes. The CDR3 region is CASSLAHSGQLGSYNEQFF. CDR3 sequence (DNA): TGCGCCAGCAGCTTGGCCCATTCTGGACAGCTAGGCTCCTACAATGAGCAGTTCTTC.